These T cell receptor beta chains were read from a single sample in a study of cytomegalovirus exposure and HLA in healthy donors. Here immunoSEQ multiplex PCR was the method, and the copy in TCRdb shows in-frame clones only, minus some. The sample includes over 110,000 clones, 75% to 90% of them seen just once. Sequenced material: PBMCs. The receptors originated from a man aged 35 to 55 in good health and CMV-seronegative. Each CDR3 is given with its conserved first and last residue. A D gene is named only where the DNA matches it firmly. The size of a clone is reported for some rows only, either as once, few or many, or as a class for expanded clones.

V gene	clone size	J gene	D gene	CDR3 DNA	CDR3 protein
TRBV27	-	TRBJ2-7	TRBD1	TGTGCCAGCAGTTTGCGGGACAGGGCGGGCGAGCAGTACTTC	CASSLRDRAGEQYF
TRBV14	once	TRBJ2-1	-	TGTGCCAGCAGCCAAGTGGGACTCGAGAATGAGCAGTTCTTC	CASSQVGLENEQFF
TRBV4-1	-	TRBJ2-5	TRBD1	TGCGCCAGCAGCCAGACAGGGGGGGCTATCCAAGAGACCCAGTACTTC	CASSQTGGAIQETQYF
TRBV25-1	-	TRBJ1-1	-	TGTGCCAGCAGTGCACCAGGGAACACTGAAGCTTTCTTT	CASSAPGNTEAFF
TRBV27	-	TRBJ2-4	TRBD1	TGTGCCAGCAGTTTATCCGGGACAGGCGAAAACATTCAGTACTTC	CASSLSGTGENIQYF
TRBV27	-	TRBJ2-7	TRBD2	TGTGCCAGCAGTCCCAGGACTAGCGGGTTCTACGAGCAGTACTTC	CASSPRTSGFYEQYF
TRBV13	-	TRBJ2-7	TRBD1	TGTGCCAGCAGCCTCGGGACAGGCTACGAGCAGTACTTC	CASSLGTGYEQYF
TRBV6-5	few	TRBJ1-1	-	TGTGCCAGCAGGTCCGACAGGAACACTGAAGCTTTCTTT	CASRSDRNTEAFF
TRBV27	-	TRBJ2-7	TRBD1	TGTGCCAGCGGACCAACAGGGGGCCTCGGCTACGAGCAGTACTTC	CASGPTGGLGYEQYF
TRBV4-1	-	TRBJ1-2	-	TGCGCCAGCAGCCAAGACAACAGGGCTTATGGCTACACCTTC	CASSQDNRAYGYTF
TRBV25-1	-	TRBJ1-2	TRBD1	TGTGCCAGCCAGACAGGGATCGGCGGCTACACCTTC	CASQTGIGGYTF
TRBV5-1	-	TRBJ2-7	-	TGCGCCAGCAGCGTGTGGCAGGCTGGTTACGAGCAGTACTTC	CASSVWQAGYEQYF
TRBV14	-	TRBJ2-7	-	TGTGCCAGCAGCCAAGGTTCAGGGTCCTACGAGCAGTACTTC	CASSQGSGSYEQYF
TRBV5-6	-	TRBJ1-2	-	TGTGCCAGCAATCCGCTGGGGGGGAGGTCGGACACCTTC	CASNPLGGRSDTF
TRBV27	-	TRBJ1-1	TRBD1	TGTGCCAGCATTTCACAGGGGTACACTGAAGCTTTCTTT	CASISQGYTEAFF
TRBV19	-	TRBJ2-7	-	TGTGCCAGTAGTATAGATCCCACTAGTTCGGAGCAGTACTTC	CASSIDPTSSEQYF
TRBV29-1	once	TRBJ1-1	-	TGCAGCGTATCACAGGGCAGGAACACTGAAGCTTTCTTT	CSVSQGRNTEAFF
TRBV2	-	TRBJ2-1	-	TGTGCCAGCAGTGTACGTATCCCCGAGGGTGAGCAGTTCTTC	CASSVRIPEGEQFF
TRBV6-5	once	TRBJ2-7	-	TGTGCCAGCAGAGGGGGACACGGATACGAGCAGTACTTC	CASRGGHGYEQYF
TRBV19	-	TRBJ1-5	-	TGTGCCAGTAGTATGGGGAGGGGTCTTTTTAGCAATCAGCCCCAGCATTTT	CASSMGRGLFSNQPQHF
TRBV4-1	-	TRBJ2-7	TRBD1	TGCGCCAGCAGACCAGAGGGACAGGGGCTTACCGAGCAGTACTTC	CASRPEGQGLTEQYF
TRBV5-1	-	TRBJ1-1	-	TGCGCCAGCAGCTTGCCCTTGGGGGCGCAAACTGAAGCTTTCTTT	CASSLPLGAQTEAFF
TRBV6-1	-	TRBJ2-7	-	TGTGCCAGCAGTGAATACAGCTCCTACGAGCAGTACTTC	CASSEYSSYEQYF
TRBV5-4	-	TRBJ2-5	-	TGTGCCAGCAGCCTGGACGCCACTAATCAAGAGACCCAGTACTTC	CASSLDATNQETQYF
TRBV29-1	-	TRBJ2-5	TRBD2	TGCAGCGTTGAACCCCCCTGGCGGGGGGTTAAAGAGACCCAGTACTTC	CSVEPPWRGVKETQYF
TRBV9	-	TRBJ2-2	-	TGTGCCAGCAGCGTAGTGGTGGGGGCGGGCACCGGGGAGCTGTTTTTT	CASSVVVGAGTGELFF
TRBV19	-	TRBJ2-7	TRBD1	TGTGCCAGTAGTATAGTCACCGGGACAGGGGCTTACGAGCAGTACTTC	CASSIVTGTGAYEQYF
TRBV7-2	-	TRBJ2-2	-	TGTGCCAGCAGCGGGGGGGCGACCGGGGAGCTGTTTTTT	CASSGGATGELFF
TRBV7-2	-	TRBJ1-1	-	TGTGCCAGCAGCTTAGTGGGGGGATCGAACACTGAAGCTTTCTTT	CASSLVGGSNTEAFF
TRBV10-2	-	TRBJ1-5	-	TGCGCCAGCAGTGGGAAACAGTTGAGCAATCAGCCCCAGCATTTT	CASSGKQLSNQPQHF
TRBV7-8	few	TRBJ1-3	-	TGTGCCAGCAGCTTGGAAATCACAGGAGCTGGAAACACCATATATTTT	CASSLEITGAGNTIYF
TRBV19	-	TRBJ1-1	-	TGTGCCAGTAATTTCGGGGACACTGAAGCTTTCTTT	CASNFGDTEAFF
TRBV5-4	-	TRBJ1-1	TRBD1	TGTGCCAGCACCCTGAGGACAGGGGTCATTGCTGAAGCTTTCTTT	CASTLRTGVIAEAFF
TRBV19	-	TRBJ2-3	-	TGTGCCAGTCGCCGGGACACCCAGATTAGCACAGATACGCAGTATTTT	CASRRDTQISTDTQYF
TRBV9	once	TRBJ1-2	TRBD1	TGTGCCAGCAGCGTAGGAACTTACAGGGGGCGCGGGTCGGATGGCTACACCTTC	CASSVGTYRGRGSDGYTF
TRBV4-1	-	TRBJ2-7	-	TGCGCCAGCAGCCAAGGGGCAGGGGGGTACGAGCAGTACTTC	CASSQGAGGYEQYF
TRBV7-3	once	TRBJ2-1	-	TGTGCCAGCAGCTTCTACCGAGACAATGAGCAGTTCTTC	CASSFYRDNEQFF
TRBV10-2	few	TRBJ1-5	-	TGCGCCAGCCGACCGGGACAAGAGAATCAGCCCCAGCATTTT	CASRPGQENQPQHF
TRBV4-1	few	TRBJ1-1	-	TGCGCCAGCAGCCAAGACGAGACTGAAGCTTTCTTT	CASSQDETEAFF
TRBV7-9	-	TRBJ2-7	TRBD2	TGTGCCAGCAGCTTAGATGCGGCGGGGGGGCGTGAGCAGTACTTC	CASSLDAAGGREQYF
TRBV5-1	-	TRBJ2-3	-	TGCGCCAGCGGCCCTGGCGGAACCACAGATACGCAGTATTTT	CASGPGGTTDTQYF
TRBV29-1	-	TRBJ2-7	-	TGCAGCGCCGAGGCCGTCCTGGGTGAGCAGTACTTC	CSAEAVLGEQYF
TRBV5-8	few	TRBJ1-1	-	TGTGCCAGCAGCCACAGGAACATGAACACTGAAGCTTTCTTT	CASSHRNMNTEAFF
TRBV18	once	TRBJ1-4	TRBD1	TGTGCCAGCTCACCTACAGGGGCTAGGGAAAAACTGTTTTTT	CASSPTGAREKLFF
TRBV29-1	-	TRBJ1-1	TRBD1	TGCAGCGTCCGGACAGGGGGAGGAACTGAAGCTTTCTTT	CSVRTGGGTEAFF
TRBV28	-	TRBJ2-3	-	TGTGCCAGCAGCCAAGGACAGTTAGTGGATACGCAGTATTTT	CASSQGQLVDTQYF
TRBV9	-	TRBJ2-7	-	TGTGCCAGCAGCGTAGGATCCCTCGCCAGGTACGAGCAGTACTTC	CASSVGSLARYEQYF
TRBV27	once	TRBJ2-3	TRBD1	TGTGCCAGCAGAAACAGGGGATTGACAGATACGCAGTATTTT	CASRNRGLTDTQYF
TRBV12-2	-	TRBJ2-6	-	TGTGCAAGTCGCTCCCGGCGGACAGGGTCTGGGGCCAACGTCCTGACTTTC	CASRSRRTGSGANVLTF
TRBV6-1	-	TRBJ1-5	-	TGTGCCAGCAGTACCTCCAGGGTTAGCAATCAGCCCCAGCATTTT	CASSTSRVSNQPQHF
TRBV11-2	-	TRBJ2-7	TRBD1	TGTGCCAGCAGCCCTGGCCGTAGGGACAGCTCCTACGAGCAGTACTTC	CASSPGRRDSSYEQYF
TRBV11-2	-	TRBJ2-7	TRBD1	TGTGCCAGCAGCTCGGGACAGGCTTCCTACGAGCAGTACTTC	CASSSGQASYEQYF